This entry features one T cell receptor beta chain sequence. Its antigen remains unidentified. Base qualities are not at hand, and no much larger clone is one base apart. These data originate in a study of CD4 T cells in relation to SARS-CoV-2 and coronaviruses (dated by TCRdb to 2020 to 2023). About the investigation overall: In the ViraFEST assay, PBMCs were cultured with antigen for 9 to 10 days, after which TCR beta CDR3s were sequenced to identify clonal expansions specific to the antigen. An HIV-1 Nef peptide pool or a no-peptide culture served as the negative reference condition. Samples from three pre-COVID donors and the naive versus memory experiments were sequenced with the Adaptive Biotechnologies TCR-sequencing kit; other data were Illumina-based. A different, Illumina-based TCR-beta assay was used to sequence expansion assays from other donors in the study. Memory CD4+ T cell crossreactivity between SARS-CoV-2 and common cold coronavirus spike proteins was assessed at the TCR clonotype level in the study. Using patient-derived lymphoblastoid cell lines, the shared crossreactive spike epitopes were mapped to their HLA restriction.

CD4+ T cells from unexposed donors were collected before the COVID-19 pandemic (2011-2018). The EasySep CD4+ T cell isolation kit was used to isolate CD4+ T cells once the cultures had run for nine to eleven days. Unexposed donor CD4+ T cells were tested for reactivity to SARS-CoV-2 S and N and four common cold coronavirus spike pools, as cell number allowed. Each well held roughly 2.1 million PBMCs cultured in IMDM containing approximately 5% human AB serum and roughly 10 IU/ml IL-2. Half of the culture medium was replaced with fresh IL-2-containing medium on days 3 and 7. In general, triplicate replicate wells were used for every peptide culture condition. Leukapheresis product for the unexposed donors was bought commercially. Ficoll-Paque PLUS gradient centrifugation was used to isolate PBMCs from either whole blood or leukapheresis product. PBMCs were either cryopreserved at -140 degrees C or used fresh in the expansion assay. The QIAamp Micro DNA Kit was used to extract genomic DNA from the CD4+ T cells.

The library was prepared using the immunoSEQ multiplex PCR assay. The original pipeline was this. During preprocessing, nonproductive sequences were discarded, as were any CDR3s that did not begin with C, did not end with F or W, or were shorter than 7 amino acids. Antigen-specific clonotypes were called with the MANAFEST web app, based on expansion relative to reference and other culture wells. A clone counted as positive if significantly expanded in 2 of 3 replicate wells versus the reference culture at FDR below 0.05. To be called positive, a clone also had to show significant expansion compared with every other tandem well and an odds ratio greater than 5. Pairwise Levenshtein distance, computed with the stringdist R package after three terminal residues were trimmed from each end, was used as the measure of CDR3 homology. TCRdb retrieved this table from immuneACCESS and kept in-frame rearrangements only. Not all clones are present; in checked studies, unresolved V genes account for under half, and no reason is known for the remainder. Clone size and the V and J calls come from that table; the DNA yielded D and trimming. The sample table contains 20,000 or so clones; only one count was recorded for more than 60% of them. Roughly 14% of the sample is in the top ten clones.

On the study overall, not on this receptor specifically: The study was limited by small numbers of patients and tested TCRs. Compared with monoreactive clones, crossreactive clones had significantly weaker SARS-CoV-2-driven expansion, a result consistent with antigenic imprinting. Crossreactivity analysis was centred on spike protein, so crossreactivity against other viral proteins was not assessed. Because no donor provided both pre-pandemic and post-infection samples, tracing the source of pre-existing responses was limited. In about two thirds of donors, memory CD4+ clonotypes turned up that crossrecognized SARS-CoV-2 and at least one common cold coronavirus spike.

V has 2 bases trimmed and J has 0 bases trimmed; junction bases matching no gene number 10. CDR1 and CDR2, looked up from the germline V gene, are MNHEY and SVGEGT. The CDR3 numbers 18 residues from cysteine through phenylalanine. The DNA shown is the 54-base CDR3, in frame from base 1. Sequences were obtained from CD4+ T cells from PBMCs, cultured in vitro. This receptor was identified in a human donor in good health. This chain is built from TRBV6-2 or TRBV6-3 and TRBJ2-4; 7 of the junction bases match TRBD1. In nucleotides, the sequence is TGTGCCAGCAGTTACCCTAATTACAGGGGAAAAGCCAAAAACATTCAGTACTTC. Translation gives CASSYPNYRGKAKNIQYF.